The T cell receptor beta chain described here comes from a study of CD8 T cells in Susac syndrome. Per germline, CDR1 LGHNT and CDR2 FRNRAP. The CDR3 is made up of 13 amino acids. The V and J ends lost 8 bases and 5 bases respectively, with 16 bases between them. Sequencing of TCR beta, carried out with a high-throughput approach, was applied to CD8+ and CD4+ T cells from the blood. FACS enriched CD8+ TEMRA cells, while bulk CD8+ and CD4+ were negatively isolated. The RNA input was about 0.45 to 1 ug, and it was reverse transcribed with random hexamers. It was immunoSEQ multiplex PCR that amplified TCR beta CDR3 across 54 Vbeta and 13 Jbeta. TCRdb ran MiXCR on the immunoSEQ multiplex PCR reads and lists one entry per CDR3 protein. The sample carries 150,000 to 190,000 distinct CDR3 sequences, approximately 94% recorded once.

This receptor was taken from a human donor with multiple sclerosis. This chain connects TRBV12-5 to TRBJ2-7; D possibly corresponds to TRBD1 (5 bases). The sample was CD8+ T cells from PBMCs. CDR3 coding DNA: TGTGCTAGTACCCACAGGATGGACGACGAGCAGTACTTC. Protein: CASTHRMDDEQYF.